The sample holds a few counts of the clone carrying this T cell receptor beta chain. Its antigen is undetermined. Unique molecular identifiers were present on cDNA, and template switching added a universal primer site. TCRdb re-analysed the 5' RACE reads in MiXCR, keeping a single row per CDR3 protein. This table holds 500,000 or so distinct CDR3 sequences, 14% found once. The data originate from a study of identical twins. The study's findings and limits: Compared with unrelated sharing, twin-shared out-of-frame alpha sequences had more low-probability sequences. Invariant populations such as MAIT and iNKT cells could partly muddle zero-insertion analyses.

Per germline, CDR1 DFQATT and CDR2 SNEGSKA (reference sequence). The CDR3 sequence is 14 residues long. J lost 6 bases, V lost 1 base, and 4 bases had no gene match. The data also belong to a second study, concerning yellow fever vaccine responses in identical twins.

The chain recombines TRBV20-1 with TRBJ2-2; 8 bases are shared with TRBD1. The source of this sequence is a woman aged 18-30 years in good health. Sequencing was performed on CD4+ T cells sorted from blood. CDR3 amino acids: CSARGGQGPGELFF. The CDR3 DNA sequence: TGCAGTGCTAGAGGAGGACAGGGCCCCGGGGAGCTGTTTTTT.